The 10 T cell receptor beta chains in this list originate from one sample, sequenced in a study of identical twins' blood T cells. TCRdb redid the calling of the 5' RACE reads with MiXCR, one entry per CDR3 protein. The data show fewer than 450,000 distinct CDR3 sequences, with approximately 30% seen just once and about 6.1% held by the top ten. Sequencing was performed on PBMCs. These receptors all stem from a woman aged 18-55 years in good health.

This clonotype was recorded once. The J gene is TRBJ2-7, the V gene TRBV2, with D unclear. The CDR3 runs 14 residues. Trimming took 2 bases from V and 3 from J, leaving 11 bases between them. Germline V gene sequence: CDR1 SNHLY, CDR2 FYNNEI. The CDR3 DNA follows: TGTGCCAGCAGTGAAATCGTAGTGAGCTACGAGCAGTACTTC. Its protein product is CASSEIVVSYEQYF.

The V and J genes are TRBV12-3 or TRBV12-4 and TRBJ2-3; weak D call: TRBD2 (6 bases). CDR3 length: 12 residues. V lost 2 bases to trimming and J lost 11 bases, with 11 bases between them. CDR3 protein: CASSLRERGQYF. CDR3 coding DNA: TGTGCCAGCAGTTTACGGGAGAGGGGGCAGTATTTT.

At least ten counts were recorded for this clonotype. The chain combines TRBV9 with TRBJ1-6; TRBD1 agrees at 9 bases. In germline, CDR1 is SGDLS, CDR2 YYNGEE. The CDR3 has 16 residues. V gave up 0 bases and J gave up 5 bases; unmatched junction bases: 3. The CDR3 DNA follows: TGTGCCAGCAGCGTAGCGAACAGGGGGCATAATTCACCCCTCCACTTT. It is translated as CASSVANRGHNSPLHF.

The chain is built from TRBV5-1 and TRBJ1-1, with 9 bases fitting TRBD1. Looked up from germline, CDR1 is SGHRS and CDR2 is YFSETQ. V lost 3 bases, J lost 0 bases, and 3 bases stayed unmatched. The length of the CDR3 is 15 residues. The CDR3: CASSSRQGVNTEAFF. CDR3 DNA sequence: TGCGCCAGCAGCTCTCGACAGGGGGTGAACACTGAAGCTTTCTTT.

This clonotype was seen more than once but under ten times. This sequence joins TRBV3-1 and TRBJ2-6, with D uncertain. Germline V gene data show CDR1 as LGHDT and CDR2 as YNNKEL (reference sequence). The CDR3 consists of 16 residues. V was shortened by 0 bases and J by 1 base, with 7 bases between the two germline ends. As DNA, the CDR3 is TGTGCCAGCAGCCAAGATGATTTATCTGGGGCCAACGTCCTGACTTTC. This translates into CASSQDDLSGANVLTF.

This rearrangement joins TRBV11-2 to TRBJ1-6, with TRBD1 matching over 8 bases. Per germline, CDR1 SGHAT and CDR2 FQNNGV. V lost 5 bases to trimming and J lost 0 bases; unmatched junction nucleotides: 12. This CDR3 contains 19 residues. The CDR3 DNA sequence: TGTGCCAGCAGCCCGCTTCGACAGGGGATCGGCTCCTATAATTCACCCCTCCACTTT. It yields the protein CASSPLRQGIGSYNSPLHF.

A word on this clonotype: One base away lies a much larger clone, so this may be a sequencing read error. The chain couples TRBV6-1 to TRBJ2-1, with TRBD2 identical over 8 bases. V was clipped by 2 bases and J by 12 bases; unmatched bases: 6. The CDR3 runs 13 residues. Germline-derived CDR1 and CDR2 are MNHNS and SASEGT. The CDR3 sequence is CASSEKRGLTQFF. The CDR3, as DNA: TGTGCCAGCAGTGAAAAGCGGGGGCTCACGCAGTTCTTC.

CDR3 DNA: TGTGCCAGCAGGGGACAGGGGCTGTCTGGAAACACCATATATTTT. This sequence encodes CASRGQGLSGNTIYF. This rearrangement joins TRBV6-5 to TRBJ1-3; 10 bases are a match to TRBD1. J lost 1 base, V lost 6 bases, and 3 bases had no gene match. This CDR3 spans 15 amino acids. The germline CDR1 and CDR2 sequences are MNHEY and SVGAGI.

The chain joins TRBV19 to TRBJ2-3; 7 bases are shared with TRBD1. Germline loops: CDR1 LNHDA, CDR2 SQIVND (reference sequence). Germline trimming cut 6 bases from V and 0 bases from J; bases unmatched to any gene: 12. The CDR3 spans 17 residues. The CDR3 loop reads CASSPTPGQSSTDTQYF. In DNA, the CDR3 is TGTGCCAGTAGCCCTACCCCGGGACAGTCCAGCACAGATACGCAGTATTTT.

In the case of this clonotype: The junction does not match germline at one end; this may be a read error. This chain links TRBV5-1 with TRBJ2-4; D gene ambiguous. The V gene's germline CDR1 is SGHRS and CDR2 YFSETQ. The CDR3 is made up of 13 amino acids. CDR3 in DNA: TGCGCCAGCAGCTTGGGCTCCAAAAACATTCAGTGCTTC. Protein product: CASSLGSKNIQCF.